This T cell receptor (beta chain) was obtained from a study of T cell responses to AZD1222 COVID-19 vaccine. On the study more broadly: Investigators merged groups given second doses at roughly 4 or roughly 12 weeks.

V lost 5 bases to trimming and J lost 13 bases, with 19 bases between them. The CDR3 loop spans 13 amino acids. General study findings and limits: Only 5 to 7 AZD1222 recipients were seropositive at baseline. Of spike-specific TCRs, nearly half reportedly target regions left unmutated in variants. Spike was spanned by vaccine-associated CD4 TCRs, which were dominant at 160-218 and 743-854.

Sequenced by immunoSEQ multiplex PCR; TCRdb stores in-frame clones only, minus some. The data show 100,000 to 150,000 clones, 93% seen once. Note on this clone: The antigen is unknown.

This sequence originates from an adult in good health. The material was peripheral blood, obtained on day 0 of AZD1222 vaccination. The chain has TRBV12-3 or TRBV12-4 and TRBJ2-3; no clear D gene. CDR3 protein: CASSRLADTMEYF. As DNA, the CDR3 is TGTGCCAGCAGTCGCCTCGCGGATACGATGGAGTATTTT.